A selection of T cell receptor beta chains follows, all from one sample in a study of blood T cell repertoires in COVID-19. Some clones are missing from TCRdb's copy, which holds only in-frame ones; the method was immunoSEQ multiplex PCR. The sample contains nearly 200,000 clones, around 85% of which appear only once. The sample taken for sequencing was peripheral blood. The receptor set was obtained from a man aged 60 to 69 with COVID-19, enrolled during active disease. The CDR3 runs from the conserved cysteine through the conserved F or W. Fields, in order: clone size, J gene, V gene, D gene, CDR3 DNA, CDR3 protein. D genes are given only for firm matches. Rows give clone size only sometimes, using once, few, many, or a class for an expanded clone.

abundance: NA
j_gene: TRBJ1-2
v_gene: TRBV28
d_gene: NA
CDR3nt: TGTGCCAGCAACACCCCCGGGGGGGGCCGAATGGGGGGCTACACCTTC
CDR3aa: CASNTPGGGRMGGYTF

abundance: NA
j_gene: TRBJ1-3
v_gene: TRBV9
d_gene: NA
CDR3nt: TGTGCCAGCAGCGTAATAGGAAACACCATATATTTT
CDR3aa: CASSVIGNTIYF

abundance: few
j_gene: TRBJ1-6
v_gene: TRBV5-1
d_gene: TRBD1
CDR3nt: TGCGCCAGCAGCACGGGGACAGGGGGTAATTCACCCCTCCACTTT
CDR3aa: CASSTGTGGNSPLHF

abundance: NA
j_gene: TRBJ1-1
v_gene: TRBV12-5
d_gene: NA
CDR3nt: TGTGCTAGTGGTTTCGAAGGGGCTGAAGCTTTCTTT
CDR3aa: CASGFEGAEAFF

abundance: NA
j_gene: TRBJ2-2
v_gene: TRBV19
d_gene: NA
CDR3nt: TGTGCCAGTAGTATCAGGACAGCGAACACCGGGGAGCTGTTTTTT
CDR3aa: CASSIRTANTGELFF

abundance: once
j_gene: TRBJ2-5
v_gene: TRBV9
d_gene: TRBD2
CDR3nt: TGTGCCAGCAGCGTAGGGTCCGGGAGGGCCGGTGAGACCCAGTACTTC
CDR3aa: CASSVGSGRAGETQYF

abundance: NA
j_gene: TRBJ1-6
v_gene: TRBV30
d_gene: NA
CDR3nt: TGTGCCTGGAGTGTCGGACAGCAGAATTCACCCCTCCACTTT
CDR3aa: CAWSVGQQNSPLHF

abundance: NA
j_gene: TRBJ1-3
v_gene: TRBV9
d_gene: NA
CDR3nt: TGTGCCAGCAGCGCACCCCGGCAGGGCTACTCTGGAAACACCATATATTTT
CDR3aa: CASSAPRQGYSGNTIYF

abundance: once
j_gene: TRBJ1-2
v_gene: TRBV6-5
d_gene: NA
CDR3nt: TGTGCCAGCAACCCCGGACAGAACCCTTGGGGCTACACCTTC
CDR3aa: CASNPGQNPWGYTF

abundance: NA
j_gene: TRBJ2-3
v_gene: TRBV10-3
d_gene: NA
CDR3nt: TGTGCCATCAGTGAGGCTAAAGATACGCAGTATTTT
CDR3aa: CAISEAKDTQYF

abundance: NA
j_gene: TRBJ1-1
v_gene: TRBV5-1
d_gene: NA
CDR3nt: TGCGCCAGCAGCAATGTAGGAAAGGGGTTGAACACTGAAGCTTTCTTT
CDR3aa: CASSNVGKGLNTEAFF

abundance: few
j_gene: TRBJ2-3
v_gene: TRBV14
d_gene: NA
CDR3nt: TGTGCCAGCAGCCGACAGAGTCGAGTCGATACGCAGTATTTT
CDR3aa: CASSRQSRVDTQYF

abundance: NA
j_gene: TRBJ1-1
v_gene: TRBV10-3
d_gene: NA
CDR3nt: TGTGCCATCAGTGAAGTTTGGGAGGGTACTGAAGCTTTCTTT
CDR3aa: CAISEVWEGTEAFF

abundance: once
j_gene: TRBJ1-1
v_gene: TRBV9
d_gene: NA
CDR3nt: TGTGCCAGCAGCGTAAGACCAGGGAACACTGAAGCTTTCTTT
CDR3aa: CASSVRPGNTEAFF

abundance: NA
j_gene: TRBJ2-1
v_gene: TRBV29-1
d_gene: TRBD2
CDR3nt: TGCAGCGTGCTGACTAGCGGGATCCGGAATGAGCAGTTCTTC
CDR3aa: CSVLTSGIRNEQFF

abundance: NA
j_gene: TRBJ1-1
v_gene: TRBV5-1
d_gene: NA
CDR3nt: TGCGCCAGCAGCTTGGGCAGTATGAACACTGAAGCTTTCTTT
CDR3aa: CASSLGSMNTEAFF

abundance: NA
j_gene: TRBJ1-2
v_gene: TRBV27
d_gene: TRBD1
CDR3nt: TGTGCCAGCAGTCCCAAGGGACAGGTCTATGGCTACACCTTC
CDR3aa: CASSPKGQVYGYTF

abundance: NA
j_gene: TRBJ2-5
v_gene: TRBV5-1
d_gene: NA
CDR3nt: TGCGCCAGCAGCTTGTTAACAGGGAAGGGGGAGACCCAGTACTTC
CDR3aa: CASSLLTGKGETQYF

abundance: NA
j_gene: TRBJ1-5
v_gene: TRBV27
d_gene: TRBD1
CDR3nt: TGTGCCAGCCGCGAATGGGGTGGGACAGATAGCAATCAGCCCCAGCATTTT
CDR3aa: CASREWGGTDSNQPQHF

abundance: NA
j_gene: TRBJ1-2
v_gene: TRBV5-4
d_gene: NA
CDR3nt: TGTGCCAGCAGGGTTCAAGGGGGTGGCTACACCTTC
CDR3aa: CASRVQGGGYTF

abundance: NA
j_gene: TRBJ2-1
v_gene: TRBV10-3
d_gene: NA
CDR3nt: TGTGCCATCAGGTTGACTAGGGGCGGGGACAATGAGCAGTTCTTC
CDR3aa: CAIRLTRGGDNEQFF

abundance: NA
j_gene: TRBJ1-4
v_gene: TRBV2
d_gene: NA
CDR3nt: TGTGCCAGCAGGAACAGAGCAACTAATGAAAAACTGTTTTTT
CDR3aa: CASRNRATNEKLFF

abundance: few
j_gene: TRBJ1-2
v_gene: TRBV7-9
d_gene: TRBD1
CDR3nt: TGTGCCAGCAGTCGACAGGGAGGAGTCGATGGCTACACCTTC
CDR3aa: CASSRQGGVDGYTF

abundance: NA
j_gene: TRBJ2-7
v_gene: TRBV6-1
d_gene: NA
CDR3nt: TGTGCCAGCAGTGAACTAGGCGAGCAGTACTTC
CDR3aa: CASSELGEQYF

abundance: once
j_gene: TRBJ1-2
v_gene: TRBV4-2
d_gene: TRBD1
CDR3nt: TGTGCCAGCAGCCGCGGCAGGGGGTCTGATGGCTACACCTTC
CDR3aa: CASSRGRGSDGYTF

abundance: NA
j_gene: TRBJ2-2
v_gene: TRBV3-1/TRBV3-2
d_gene: TRBD1
CDR3nt: TGTGCCAGCACCCGACAGGGTCAAGGAGTTGCGACCGGGGAGCTGTTTTTT
CDR3aa: CASTRQGQGVATGELFF

abundance: once
j_gene: TRBJ2-2
v_gene: TRBV11-2
d_gene: NA
CDR3nt: TGTGCCAGCAGCTTAGAGCCGATTACAGGGTCCACCGGGGAGCTGTTTTTT
CDR3aa: CASSLEPITGSTGELFF

abundance: few
j_gene: TRBJ1-6
v_gene: TRBV11-2
d_gene: TRBD1
CDR3nt: TGTGCCAGCAGGACGGACAGGGTTTCACCCCTCCACTTT
CDR3aa: CASRTDRVSPLHF